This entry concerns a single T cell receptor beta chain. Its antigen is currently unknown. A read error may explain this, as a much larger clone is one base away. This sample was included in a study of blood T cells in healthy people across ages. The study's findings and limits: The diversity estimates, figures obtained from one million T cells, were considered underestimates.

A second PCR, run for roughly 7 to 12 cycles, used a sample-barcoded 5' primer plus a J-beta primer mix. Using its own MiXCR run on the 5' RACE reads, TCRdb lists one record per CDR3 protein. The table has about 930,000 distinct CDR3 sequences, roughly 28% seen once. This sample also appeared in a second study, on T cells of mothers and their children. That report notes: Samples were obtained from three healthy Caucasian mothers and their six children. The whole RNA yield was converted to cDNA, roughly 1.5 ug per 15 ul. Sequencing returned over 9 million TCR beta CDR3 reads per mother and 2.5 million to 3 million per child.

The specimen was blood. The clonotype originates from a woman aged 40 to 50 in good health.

The CDR3 DNA sequence: TGTGGCAGCAGCTTAGAAGGGACACAGTCTCCTAAAAAGCAGTACTTC. This codes for CGSSLEGTQSPKKQYF. This chain joins TRBV7-9 and TRBJ2-7; D is perhaps TRBD1 (6 bases). Germline V gene data show CDR1 as SEHNR and CDR2 as FQNEAQ (reference sequence). This CDR3 is 16 amino acids long. The variable domain in full, completed from reference TRBV7-9 and TRBJ2-7, reads DTGVSQNPRHKITKRGQNVTFRCDPISEHNRLYWYRQTLGQGPEFLTYFQNEAQLEKSRLLSDRFSAERPKGSFSTLEIQRTEQGDSAMYLCGSSLEGTQSPKKQYFGPGTRLTVT.